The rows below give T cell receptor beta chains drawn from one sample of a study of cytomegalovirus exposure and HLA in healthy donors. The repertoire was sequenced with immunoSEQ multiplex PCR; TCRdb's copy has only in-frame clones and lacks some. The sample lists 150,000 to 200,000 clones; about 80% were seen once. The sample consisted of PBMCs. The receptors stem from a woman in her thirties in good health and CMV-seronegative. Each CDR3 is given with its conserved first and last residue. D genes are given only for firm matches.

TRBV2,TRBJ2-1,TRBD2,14,CASPKAGLGNEQFF,TGTGCCAGTCCCAAAGCGGGGCTAGGGAATGAGCAGTTCTTC
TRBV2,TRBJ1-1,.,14,CASTSQGWNTEAFF,TGTGCCAGCACATCACAGGGTTGGAACACTGAAGCTTTCTTT
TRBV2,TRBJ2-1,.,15,CATPLLQSQSQVGFF,TGTGCCACCCCCCTCCTCCAAAGCCAGTCCCAGGTGGGGTTCTTC
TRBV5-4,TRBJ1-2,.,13,CASSPDSNYGYTF,TGTGCCAGCAGCCCGGACAGTAACTATGGCTACACCTTC
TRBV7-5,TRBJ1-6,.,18,CARSQPRTGLGGNSPLHF,TGTGCCAGAAGCCAGCCCCGGACAGGATTGGGGGGAAATTCACCCCTCCACTTT
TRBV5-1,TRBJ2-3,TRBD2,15,CASTGTSGSTDTQYF,TGCGCCAGCACAGGGACTAGCGGGAGCACAGATACGCAGTATTTT
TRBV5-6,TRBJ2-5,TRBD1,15,CASSFGQGVQETQYF,TGTGCCAGCAGCTTTGGACAGGGGGTGCAAGAGACCCAGTACTTC
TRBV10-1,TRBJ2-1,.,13,CASSDTSPNEQFF,TGCGCCAGCAGTGATACTAGCCCAAATGAGCAGTTCTTC
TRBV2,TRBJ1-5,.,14,CASSDTNSNQPQHF,TGTGCCAGCAGCGACACAAATAGCAATCAGCCCCAGCATTTT
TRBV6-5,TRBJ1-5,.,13,CASSSGGNQPQHF,TGTGCCAGCAGCTCAGGGGGCAATCAGCCCCAGCATTTT
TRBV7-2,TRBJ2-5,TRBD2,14,CASSSNSGGETQYF,TGTGCCAGCAGCTCTAATAGCGGGGGAGAGACCCAGTACTTC